This T cell receptor (beta chain) was profiled in a study of shared clonotypes between healthy human individuals (dated by TCRdb to between 2020 and 2021). In the study overall: A couple of women and a few men aged 18 to 49 years were included in the cohort. To increase sequencing depth and limit assay-specific biases, TCR repertoire library preparation and sequencing were carried out by different laboratories using diverse techniques. The study deeply sequenced blood TCR repertoires of five healthy adults to estimate repertoire size and the extent of clonotype sharing between individuals. Between about 0.85 and 10 billion PBMCs per donor were obtained by leukapheresis. For each donor, three plates each were used for CD4 naive and CD4 memory, two plates were used for CD8 naive, and one plate was used for CD8 memory.

CD8 naive samples were CD45RO-negative cells positively selected for CCR7, giving a CD45RA+CCR7+ population that excluded TemRA cells. The donors were healthy, HIV-negative adults who had no recently reported acute infections or vaccinations. All donors were Caucasian adults living in Nashville, Tennessee, USA. After blood collection by leukapheresis, PBMCs were isolated using Ficoll-Histopaque density gradient centrifugation and then cryopreserved in the vapor phase of liquid nitrogen. Purity and quantity of every magnetically sorted T cell population were checked by analytical flow cytometry. Each sorted fraction had its genomic DNA isolated and then quantified by UV absorbance on a Nanodrop 2000c. Its CDR3 holds 15 amino acids, cysteine through phenylalanine. The sequence is cut down to CDR3 DNA, 45 bases in frame from base 1. Looking up the germline V gene yields CDR1 MDHEN and CDR2 SYDVKM. Between the V and J ends, shortened by 3 bases and 6 bases respectively, the junction contains 14 bases.

On this clone itself: The antigen it binds to is not known. No much larger clone exists at a distance of one base, and base qualities are not known.

Using the deep immunoSEQ assay, TCR CDR3 regions were amplified from genomic DNA by multiplex PCR. For each cell subset, the extracted genomic DNA was distributed evenly across all wells of several immunoSEQ 96-well plates, and each plate served as one replicate. For sorted subsets, approximately 200 ng of genomic DNA, equivalent to some 33,000 T cell genomes, went into each replicate PCR. Purified libraries were quantified with a Qubit 3.0 fluorometer, sized on a Bioanalyzer 2100, and re-quantified with the KAPA Library Quantification kit. A separate single-read 150-cycle Illumina NextSeq 550 flow cell was used to sequence each immunoSEQ 96-well plate. Per the authors' processing: Because the immunoSEQ output included only junctional sequences and no quality scores, the filtering could not be the same as the filtering used for full-length reads. To assign V/J genes and CDR3, sequences were annotated against IMGT germline references using PyIR, a Python wrapper for IgBLAST v1.9. Reads were filtered out if the reads had weak V/J assignments (E-value above 1e-6), no CDR3, stop codons, out-of-frame junctions, or ambiguous translated residues. V3J clonotypes were defined as sequences sharing the same inferred V gene, J gene, and CDR3 amino acid sequence. The percentage overlap between two repertoires was calculated by dividing the number of shared unique clonotypes by the size of the smaller repertoire. RTK rarefaction, the Chao1 estimator, and Recon v2.1 estimates of unobserved clonotypes were used to assess repertoire richness. Generation probabilities for all TCRbeta clonotypes obtained by the gDNA method from a handful of donors were computed using OLGA. TCRdb stores this immuneACCESS table with in-frame sequences only. Part of the clones is absent; in the studies checked, under half of the shortfall reflects unresolved V genes, and no reason is known for the rest. V, J and clone size are those of that table, while D and trimming were read from the DNA. This sample gives some 2 million clones in total; less than 95% of them show up just once. Clones ranked in the top ten supply about 1.1% of the sample.

General findings and caveats noted by the study authors: Naive subsets generally had larger estimated clonotype richness than memory subsets. Higher generation probabilities were observed for clonotypes shared by all four sorted-subset donors than for non-shared clonotypes. When several donors were compared, the shared fraction of clonotypes was about 5.2% for naive CD4, roughly 3.3% for naive CD8, 2% to 2.5% for memory CD4, and 0.3% to 0.5% for memory CD8. Rarefaction of sorted-subset datasets indicated incomplete sequencing despite the large sequencing depth. The genetic and exposure-history diversity represented was limited by the small number of donors. Only blood was sampled, and tissue TCR repertoires likely differ from those in blood. Pairwise subsampling indicated that sequencing depth was expected to affect the degree of clonotype sharing among donors.

This clonotype originated in a man aged 18 to 30 in good health. The sequence links TRBV28 to TRBJ2-2; TRBD1 might be the D gene, on 5 matching bases. Material for sequencing was naive CD8+ T cells sorted from blood. In the paper's terms, the cell subset or site label means: CD45RA+CCR7+. The bases are TGTGCCAGCAGTTTTGTATGGGGCGCAGCCGGGGAGCTGTTTTTT. This gives the protein CASSFVWGAAGELFF.